This record covers a single T cell receptor beta chain. CDR3 length: 14 amino acids. V shed 5 bases and J shed 2 bases, with 12 bases lying between them. Germline V gives CDR1 SEHNR, CDR2 FQNEAQ (reference sequence). The sample originates from a study of lymphopenia after photon versus proton radiotherapy. Repertoires were generated with immunoSEQ multiplex PCR, while TCRdb's copy carries only in-frame clones and drops some. The table includes 77,000 or so clones, 65% to 85% detected once. The chain couples TRBV7-9 to TRBJ2-5, with TRBD2 as a possible D gene (5 bases). The specimen was peripheral blood, collected from a patient treated with proton-based radiotherapy. The receptor was isolated from a man aged 55 to 70 with pancreatic cancer. The CDR3 bases are TGTGCCAGCAGCCTTGGGGAGTATCAAGAGACCCAGTACTTC. Translation: CASSLGEYQETQYF.